This passage covers 27 T cell receptor beta chains from one sample sequenced in a study of T cells in Graves' hyperthyroidism and ophthalmopathy (dated by TCRdb to between 2018 and 2021). Library preparation was by multiplex PCR. The data were produced on an Illumina HiSeq 2000. The TCR beta CDR3 regions were amplified from the RNA transcripts. The TCR CDR3 was subjected to a first round of RT-PCR using the HTBI primer set and the Qiagen OneStep RT-PCR kit. TCRdb handled the public reads itself, with Q25 trimming in fastp and clone calling in MiXCR, and kept productive beta chains. CDR3 protein duplicates are merged, each entry listing the most common genes and DNA. Across this sample there are hundreds of thousands of distinct CDR3 sequences, with 45% seen only once. Together, the top ten hold about 7% of the sample. The sequencing sample was made of peripheral blood or thyroid tissue (not recorded which). These receptors originate from an adult man with Graves' disease, either hyperthyroidism or ophthalmopathy (not recorded which).

CDR3 bases: TGTGCCAGCAGCTCTTCCGGGACCTGGGAAAAACTGTTTTTT. Protein sequence: CASSSSGTWEKLFF. The gene calls are TRBV7-2 and TRBJ1-4, with D possibly TRBD1 on 5 matching bases. CDR1 is SGHTA and CDR2 is FQGNSA in the germline V gene. CDR3 length: 14 residues. V lost 4 bases to trimming and J lost 8 bases, with 14 bases between them.

This chain links TRBV5-1 with TRBJ1-1; unclear D gene. The CDR3 covers 13 residues. Deletions cut 2 bases from V and 7 bases from J, with 12 bases between. Germline lookup yields CDR1 SGHRS and CDR2 YFSETQ. CDR3 sequence reads: CASSLGKGNEAFF. Here the CDR3 DNA reads TGCGCCAGCAGCTTAGGAAAGGGAAATGAAGCTTTCTTT.

This CDR3 reads CASSTRQGYSYEQYF. The CDR3, as DNA: TGTGCCAGCAGCACGCGACAGGGCTACTCCTACGAGCAGTACTTC. The chain combines TRBV7-2 with TRBJ2-7; TRBD1 matches at 7 bases. V lost 5 bases and J lost 0; bases outside the gene matches: 7. In germline, CDR1 is SGHTA, CDR2 FQGNSA. The CDR3 sequence is 15 residues long.

At least ten counts were recorded for this clonotype. V usage is TRBV7-9 and J usage is TRBJ1-5; unclear D gene. CDR3 size: 16 residues. The germline V gene has CDR1 SEHNR and CDR2 FQNEAQ (reference sequence). Trimming removed 4 bases from V and 2 bases from J, with 15 bases in between. The CDR3 bases are TGTGCCAGCAGCTCCGGGTCGGGGAAGCGCAATCAGCCCCAGCATTTT. The encoded protein is CASSSGSGKRNQPQHF.

A note on this clonotype: No conserved phenylalanine or tryptophan is present at the end of the CDR3, so a read error is the likely explanation. The chain uses TRBV11-2 and TRBJ1-4, with TRBD1 as a possible D gene (5 bases). The germline V gene encodes CDR1 SGHAT and CDR2 FQNNGV. This CDR3 region has 15 residues. The V and J ends lost 5 bases and 6 bases respectively, with 16 bases between them. The chain's CDR3 is CASSLGRQGDEKLFL. In DNA, the CDR3 is TGTGCCAGCAGCCTAGGTCGGCAGGGTGATGAAAAACTGTTTCTT.

This chain uses TRBV6-1 with TRBJ2-7, with 7 bases aligning to TRBD1. The length of the CDR3 is 14 residues. The V gene end was trimmed by 6 bases and the J gene end by 3 bases; junction bases not matched to a gene: 8. CDR1 and CDR2 (germline): MNHNS, SASEGT. CDR3 nucleotides: TGTGCCAGCAGCTTCCGGGACAGCCGCTACGAGCAGTACTTC. Translating gives CASSFRDSRYEQYF.

V and J are TRBV7-2 and TRBJ2-7, with D perhaps matching TRBD2 (6 bases). The CDR3 has 15 residues. The V gene lost 5 bases and the J gene lost 5 bases, with 19 bases spanning the gap. Germline values: CDR1 SGHTA, CDR2 FQGNSA. CDR3 bases: TGTGCCAGCAGCATCACTCGGTGGGGAGGCAACGAGCAGTACTTC. Translating it yields CASSITRWGGNEQYF.

This rearrangement joins TRBV19 to TRBJ1-1, with a weak D call TRBD1 (5 bases). Germline V gene sequence: CDR1 LNHDA, CDR2 SQIVND (reference sequence). This CDR3 contains 14 residues. The ends were cut back, 7 bases at V and 3 bases at J, with 15 bases in the middle. CDR3 region: CASNIDSMDTEAFF. DNA for the CDR3: TGTGCCAGTAATATTGACAGCATGGACACTGAAGCTTTCTTT.

Worth noting for this clonotype: The junction departs from germline at one end; a sequencing error may be responsible. The chain combines TRBV5-5 with TRBJ2-5, with D hard to call. CDR1 SGHKS and CDR2 YYEKEE come from the germline V gene (reference sequence). This CDR3 comprises 12 residues. The CDR3 bases are TGTGCCAGCAGCTCGGAACAGCAAAGAGCGAACTTC. Translating gives CASSSEQQRANF.

The chain links TRBV10-3 to TRBJ2-7; D not certain. Between the trimmed V and J ends, which lost 10 bases and 2 bases, there was a span of 18 bases. CDR3 length: 14 amino acids. From germline, CDR1 is ENHRY and CDR2 SYGVKD. The CDR3 loop reads CASIEDPKAYEQYF. The CDR3 DNA reads TGTGCCAGCATCGAGGACCCGAAGGCCTACGAGCAGTACTTC.

The chain has TRBV5-1 and TRBJ2-2, with unresolved D. The CDR3 is 14 amino acids. From germline, CDR1 is SGHRS and CDR2 YFSETQ. Trimming left V 0 bases short and J 7 bases short, with 10 bases between. CDR3 sequence: CASSLAGPIGELFF. In DNA, the CDR3 is TGCGCCAGCAGCTTGGCCGGCCCGATCGGGGAGCTGTTTTTT. The variable domain in full, with the rest retrieved from reference TRBV5-1 and TRBJ2-2, is KAGVTQTPRYLIKTRGQQVTLSCSPISGHRSVSWYQQTPGQGLQFLFEYFSETQRNKGNFPGRFSGRQFSNSRSEMNVSTLELGDSALYLCASSLAGPIGELFFGEGSRLTVL.

This clonotype turned up a few times. The chain recombines TRBV5-1 with TRBJ1-2; D perhaps matches TRBD1 (5 bases). Trimming pared 5 bases from V and 8 bases from J, leaving 19 bases between. This CDR3 contains 14 residues. Germline assignment: CDR1 SGHRS and CDR2 YFSETQ. Written as DNA, the CDR3 is TGCGCCAGCAGTCGACCGGGACCTCCTGGGGGCTACACCTTC. The encoded protein is CASSRPGPPGGYTF.

In this sample, this clonotype turned up a few times. The chain links TRBV7-2 to TRBJ2-7; D may correspond to TRBD1 or TRBD2 (6 bases each). The CDR3 is made up of 15 amino acids. V was shortened by 5 bases and J by 3 bases, with 17 bases between the two germline ends. Germline CDR1 SGHTA, CDR2 FQGNSA. In DNA, the CDR3 is TGTGCCAGCAGCCCACGGGACATGGGACTCTACGAGCAGTACTTC. This encodes CASSPRDMGLYEQYF.

The CDR3: CATSIPGGTEAFF. The CDR3 nucleotides read TGTGCCACCAGTATACCAGGGGGCACTGAAGCTTTCTTT. The rearrangement links TRBV24-1 to TRBJ1-1, with TRBD1 matching 7 bases. Germline CDR1 and CDR2: KGHDR and SFDVKD. The CDR3 extends over 13 amino acids. Trimming cost V 6 bases and J 4 bases; bases outside gene matches: 4.

This clonotype was observed many times. This chain links TRBV2 with TRBJ1-5; D ambiguous. CDR1 and CDR2 (germline): SNHLY, FYNNEI. V was cut by 7 bases and J by 0 bases, with 16 bases left in between. The CDR3 runs 16 residues. Written as DNA, the CDR3 is TGTGCCAGCATCCCTGGACGGTTAGATAGCAATCAGCCCCAGCATTTT. Its translation is CASIPGRLDSNQPQHF.

The chain joins TRBV10-3 to TRBJ2-6, with 10 bases lining up with TRBD1. Germline loops: CDR1 ENHRY, CDR2 SYGVKD. J gave up 3 bases and V 3 bases, and 8 bases lay outside the gene matches. The CDR3 runs to 18 residues. The CDR3 sequence is CAISDLVTGGVGANVLTF. DNA of the CDR3: TGTGCCATCAGTGATTTGGTGACAGGGGGCGTTGGGGCCAACGTCCTGACTTTC.

This clonotype was found many times. This chain connects TRBV20-1 to TRBJ1-2; a possible D gene is TRBD1 (5 bases). Germline values: CDR1 DFQATT, CDR2 SNEGSKA (reference sequence). There are 9 residues in the CDR3. V lost 8 bases and J lost 11, with 12 bases in between. The DNA for the CDR3 is TGCAGTCCCGAGGGACCGTACACCTTC. Its protein product is CSPEGPYTF.

The chain combines TRBV9 with TRBJ1-4, with 9 positions matching TRBD1. The V gene's germline CDR1 is SGDLS and CDR2 YYNGEE. The CDR3 sequence is 15 residues long. The trim removed 0 bases at V and 7 bases at J, leaving 4 bases unmatched. This CDR3 is CASSVGTGEFEKLFF. CDR3 sequence (DNA): TGTGCCAGCAGCGTAGGGACAGGGGAATTTGAAAAACTGTTTTTT.

This chain uses TRBV25-1 with TRBJ1-4, with 9 bases lining up with TRBD1. Germline loops: CDR1 MGHDK, CDR2 SYGVNS. The CDR3 contains 14 residues. The CDR3 bases are TGTGCTAGAGATCTTGACAGGGGGAACGGAAAACTGTTTTTT. This encodes CARDLDRGNGKLFF.

A single count supports this clonotype. CDR3 DNA: TGTGCCAGCAGCTTAAGTACAGGGGAGGATCAAGAGACCCAGTACTTC. It translates to CASSLSTGEDQETQYF. V is TRBV13 and J is TRBJ2-5; D may be TRBD1 (7 bases). This CDR3 has 16 residues. Deletions cut 2 bases from V and 2 bases from J, with 15 bases between. Germline loops: CDR1 PRHDT, CDR2 FYEKMQ (reference sequence). The full variable domain, completed using reference TRBV13 and TRBJ2-5, is AAGVIQSPRHLIKEKRETATLKCYPIPRHDTVYWYQQGPGQDPQFLISFYEKMQSDKGSIPDRFSAQQFSDYHSELNMSSLELGDSALYFCASSLSTGEDQETQYFGPGTRLLVL.

The rearrangement uses TRBV2 and TRBJ2-5; unclear D gene. CDR3 length: 13 residues. The germline V gene encodes CDR1 SNHLY and CDR2 FYNNEI. V was pared by 7 bases and J by 4 bases, with 13 bases between. The chain's CDR3 is CASTVRGGETQYF. CDR3 DNA sequence: TGTGCCAGCACTGTCCGCGGCGGAGAGACCCAGTACTTC.

A note on this clonotype: One junction end does not reproduce the germline sequence, and a read error may be involved. In nucleotides, the CDR3 is TGTGCTAGCAGCCAAGGAGATTGGGCGCGGGAGACCCAGTACTTC. Translation: CASSQGDWARETQYF. The V and J genes are TRBV7-7 and TRBJ2-5; no clear D. The CDR3 extends over 15 amino acids. CDR1 is SSHAT and CDR2 is FNYEAQ in the germline V gene (reference sequence).

Concerning this clonotype: Relative to the germline gene, one junction end is altered; a read error may explain this. V and J are TRBV6-5 and TRBJ2-7, with D perhaps assigned TRBD1 or TRBD2 (6 bases each). Germline values: CDR1 MNHEY, CDR2 SVGAGI. The CDR3 has 15 residues. CDR3 amino acids: CARSYSPEGGYEQYF. CDR3 nucleotides: TGTGCCCGCAGTTACTCTCCCGAGGGGGGCTACGAGCAGTACTTC.

In regard to this clonotype: This could be a read error, since a much larger clone is one nucleotide away. DNA of the CDR3: TGCGCCAGCAGCTTTTCGTCTCCAGCGGGAGGCGAGCAGTACTTC. It encodes CASSFSSPAGGEQYF. This chain uses TRBV5-1 with TRBJ2-7, with 9 bases identical to TRBD2. This CDR3 has 15 amino acids. Trimming took 2 bases from V and 6 from J; bases not matched to a gene: 9. Germline CDR1 reads SGHRS; CDR2 reads YFSETQ.

This clonotype came up many times. The chain is built from TRBV2 and TRBJ1-6, with D possibly TRBD1 on 6 matching bases. Trimming stripped 0 bases from V and 9 bases from J, with 12 bases between. This CDR3 comprises 15 residues. CDR1 SNHLY and CDR2 FYNNEI come from the germline V gene. This CDR3 is CASSEAGAPSSPLHF. For the CDR3, the DNA is TGTGCCAGCAGTGAAGCGGGGGCCCCGAGTTCACCCCTCCACTTT.

This clonotype was counted ten times or more. The chain uses TRBV7-8 and TRBJ2-5; D unclear. The germline V gene encodes CDR1 SGHVS and CDR2 FQNEAQ. V was cut by 5 bases and J by 0 bases, with 10 bases left in between. The length of the CDR3 is 14 residues. The CDR3 region has the DNA TGTGCCAGCAGCCCTGAACAGTACCAAGAGACCCAGTACTTC. This gives the protein CASSPEQYQETQYF. Full variable domain (outside the CDR3, taken from reference TRBV7-8 and TRBJ2-5): GAGVSQSPRYKVAKRGQDVALRCDPISGHVSLFWYQQALGQGPEFLTYFQNEAQLDKSGLPSDRFFAERPEGSVSTLKIQRTQQEDSAVYLCASSPEQYQETQYFGPGTRLLVL.

This clonotype was detected only a few times. The chain uses TRBV19 and TRBJ2-5, with 10 nucleotides matching TRBD1. The J segment lost 5 bases and the V segment lost 4 bases, leaving 7 bases of the junction unmatched. Germline CDR1 LNHDA, CDR2 SQIVND (reference sequence). This CDR3 has 15 amino acids. The CDR3 bases are TGTGCCAGTAGTAGCTTGGGACAGGGGAAGGAGACCCAGTACTTC. It specifies CASSSLGQGKETQYF. Complete variable domain (other parts from reference TRBV19 and TRBJ2-5): DGGITQSPKYLFRKEGQNVTLSCEQNLNHDAMYWYRQDPGQGLRLIYYSQIVNDFQKGDIAEGYSVSREKKESFPLTVTSAQKNPTAFYLCASSSLGQGKETQYFGPGTRLLVL.